The text below deals with one T cell receptor beta chain. TCRdb used MiXCR to reprocess the 5' RACE reads, holding one entry per CDR3 protein. The sample lists 200,000 to 250,000 distinct CDR3 sequences, under 30% occurring once. The data belong to a study of CD8 T cells in ankylosing spondylitis. Material for sequencing was blood, either unsorted or a sorted T cell fraction (not recorded which). This sequence originates from a male donor with ankylosing spondylitis or in good health (not recorded which).

CDR3: CASSSGGGRTPLHF. CDR3 sequence (DNA): TGTGCCAGCAGTAGTGGAGGGGGAAGGACACCCCTCCACTTT. The chain recombines TRBV12-3 or TRBV12-4 with TRBJ1-6; the D gene is possibly TRBD1 (6 bases). The CDR3 loop spans 14 amino acids. V dropped 5 bases and J dropped 11 bases, with 16 bases sitting between them.